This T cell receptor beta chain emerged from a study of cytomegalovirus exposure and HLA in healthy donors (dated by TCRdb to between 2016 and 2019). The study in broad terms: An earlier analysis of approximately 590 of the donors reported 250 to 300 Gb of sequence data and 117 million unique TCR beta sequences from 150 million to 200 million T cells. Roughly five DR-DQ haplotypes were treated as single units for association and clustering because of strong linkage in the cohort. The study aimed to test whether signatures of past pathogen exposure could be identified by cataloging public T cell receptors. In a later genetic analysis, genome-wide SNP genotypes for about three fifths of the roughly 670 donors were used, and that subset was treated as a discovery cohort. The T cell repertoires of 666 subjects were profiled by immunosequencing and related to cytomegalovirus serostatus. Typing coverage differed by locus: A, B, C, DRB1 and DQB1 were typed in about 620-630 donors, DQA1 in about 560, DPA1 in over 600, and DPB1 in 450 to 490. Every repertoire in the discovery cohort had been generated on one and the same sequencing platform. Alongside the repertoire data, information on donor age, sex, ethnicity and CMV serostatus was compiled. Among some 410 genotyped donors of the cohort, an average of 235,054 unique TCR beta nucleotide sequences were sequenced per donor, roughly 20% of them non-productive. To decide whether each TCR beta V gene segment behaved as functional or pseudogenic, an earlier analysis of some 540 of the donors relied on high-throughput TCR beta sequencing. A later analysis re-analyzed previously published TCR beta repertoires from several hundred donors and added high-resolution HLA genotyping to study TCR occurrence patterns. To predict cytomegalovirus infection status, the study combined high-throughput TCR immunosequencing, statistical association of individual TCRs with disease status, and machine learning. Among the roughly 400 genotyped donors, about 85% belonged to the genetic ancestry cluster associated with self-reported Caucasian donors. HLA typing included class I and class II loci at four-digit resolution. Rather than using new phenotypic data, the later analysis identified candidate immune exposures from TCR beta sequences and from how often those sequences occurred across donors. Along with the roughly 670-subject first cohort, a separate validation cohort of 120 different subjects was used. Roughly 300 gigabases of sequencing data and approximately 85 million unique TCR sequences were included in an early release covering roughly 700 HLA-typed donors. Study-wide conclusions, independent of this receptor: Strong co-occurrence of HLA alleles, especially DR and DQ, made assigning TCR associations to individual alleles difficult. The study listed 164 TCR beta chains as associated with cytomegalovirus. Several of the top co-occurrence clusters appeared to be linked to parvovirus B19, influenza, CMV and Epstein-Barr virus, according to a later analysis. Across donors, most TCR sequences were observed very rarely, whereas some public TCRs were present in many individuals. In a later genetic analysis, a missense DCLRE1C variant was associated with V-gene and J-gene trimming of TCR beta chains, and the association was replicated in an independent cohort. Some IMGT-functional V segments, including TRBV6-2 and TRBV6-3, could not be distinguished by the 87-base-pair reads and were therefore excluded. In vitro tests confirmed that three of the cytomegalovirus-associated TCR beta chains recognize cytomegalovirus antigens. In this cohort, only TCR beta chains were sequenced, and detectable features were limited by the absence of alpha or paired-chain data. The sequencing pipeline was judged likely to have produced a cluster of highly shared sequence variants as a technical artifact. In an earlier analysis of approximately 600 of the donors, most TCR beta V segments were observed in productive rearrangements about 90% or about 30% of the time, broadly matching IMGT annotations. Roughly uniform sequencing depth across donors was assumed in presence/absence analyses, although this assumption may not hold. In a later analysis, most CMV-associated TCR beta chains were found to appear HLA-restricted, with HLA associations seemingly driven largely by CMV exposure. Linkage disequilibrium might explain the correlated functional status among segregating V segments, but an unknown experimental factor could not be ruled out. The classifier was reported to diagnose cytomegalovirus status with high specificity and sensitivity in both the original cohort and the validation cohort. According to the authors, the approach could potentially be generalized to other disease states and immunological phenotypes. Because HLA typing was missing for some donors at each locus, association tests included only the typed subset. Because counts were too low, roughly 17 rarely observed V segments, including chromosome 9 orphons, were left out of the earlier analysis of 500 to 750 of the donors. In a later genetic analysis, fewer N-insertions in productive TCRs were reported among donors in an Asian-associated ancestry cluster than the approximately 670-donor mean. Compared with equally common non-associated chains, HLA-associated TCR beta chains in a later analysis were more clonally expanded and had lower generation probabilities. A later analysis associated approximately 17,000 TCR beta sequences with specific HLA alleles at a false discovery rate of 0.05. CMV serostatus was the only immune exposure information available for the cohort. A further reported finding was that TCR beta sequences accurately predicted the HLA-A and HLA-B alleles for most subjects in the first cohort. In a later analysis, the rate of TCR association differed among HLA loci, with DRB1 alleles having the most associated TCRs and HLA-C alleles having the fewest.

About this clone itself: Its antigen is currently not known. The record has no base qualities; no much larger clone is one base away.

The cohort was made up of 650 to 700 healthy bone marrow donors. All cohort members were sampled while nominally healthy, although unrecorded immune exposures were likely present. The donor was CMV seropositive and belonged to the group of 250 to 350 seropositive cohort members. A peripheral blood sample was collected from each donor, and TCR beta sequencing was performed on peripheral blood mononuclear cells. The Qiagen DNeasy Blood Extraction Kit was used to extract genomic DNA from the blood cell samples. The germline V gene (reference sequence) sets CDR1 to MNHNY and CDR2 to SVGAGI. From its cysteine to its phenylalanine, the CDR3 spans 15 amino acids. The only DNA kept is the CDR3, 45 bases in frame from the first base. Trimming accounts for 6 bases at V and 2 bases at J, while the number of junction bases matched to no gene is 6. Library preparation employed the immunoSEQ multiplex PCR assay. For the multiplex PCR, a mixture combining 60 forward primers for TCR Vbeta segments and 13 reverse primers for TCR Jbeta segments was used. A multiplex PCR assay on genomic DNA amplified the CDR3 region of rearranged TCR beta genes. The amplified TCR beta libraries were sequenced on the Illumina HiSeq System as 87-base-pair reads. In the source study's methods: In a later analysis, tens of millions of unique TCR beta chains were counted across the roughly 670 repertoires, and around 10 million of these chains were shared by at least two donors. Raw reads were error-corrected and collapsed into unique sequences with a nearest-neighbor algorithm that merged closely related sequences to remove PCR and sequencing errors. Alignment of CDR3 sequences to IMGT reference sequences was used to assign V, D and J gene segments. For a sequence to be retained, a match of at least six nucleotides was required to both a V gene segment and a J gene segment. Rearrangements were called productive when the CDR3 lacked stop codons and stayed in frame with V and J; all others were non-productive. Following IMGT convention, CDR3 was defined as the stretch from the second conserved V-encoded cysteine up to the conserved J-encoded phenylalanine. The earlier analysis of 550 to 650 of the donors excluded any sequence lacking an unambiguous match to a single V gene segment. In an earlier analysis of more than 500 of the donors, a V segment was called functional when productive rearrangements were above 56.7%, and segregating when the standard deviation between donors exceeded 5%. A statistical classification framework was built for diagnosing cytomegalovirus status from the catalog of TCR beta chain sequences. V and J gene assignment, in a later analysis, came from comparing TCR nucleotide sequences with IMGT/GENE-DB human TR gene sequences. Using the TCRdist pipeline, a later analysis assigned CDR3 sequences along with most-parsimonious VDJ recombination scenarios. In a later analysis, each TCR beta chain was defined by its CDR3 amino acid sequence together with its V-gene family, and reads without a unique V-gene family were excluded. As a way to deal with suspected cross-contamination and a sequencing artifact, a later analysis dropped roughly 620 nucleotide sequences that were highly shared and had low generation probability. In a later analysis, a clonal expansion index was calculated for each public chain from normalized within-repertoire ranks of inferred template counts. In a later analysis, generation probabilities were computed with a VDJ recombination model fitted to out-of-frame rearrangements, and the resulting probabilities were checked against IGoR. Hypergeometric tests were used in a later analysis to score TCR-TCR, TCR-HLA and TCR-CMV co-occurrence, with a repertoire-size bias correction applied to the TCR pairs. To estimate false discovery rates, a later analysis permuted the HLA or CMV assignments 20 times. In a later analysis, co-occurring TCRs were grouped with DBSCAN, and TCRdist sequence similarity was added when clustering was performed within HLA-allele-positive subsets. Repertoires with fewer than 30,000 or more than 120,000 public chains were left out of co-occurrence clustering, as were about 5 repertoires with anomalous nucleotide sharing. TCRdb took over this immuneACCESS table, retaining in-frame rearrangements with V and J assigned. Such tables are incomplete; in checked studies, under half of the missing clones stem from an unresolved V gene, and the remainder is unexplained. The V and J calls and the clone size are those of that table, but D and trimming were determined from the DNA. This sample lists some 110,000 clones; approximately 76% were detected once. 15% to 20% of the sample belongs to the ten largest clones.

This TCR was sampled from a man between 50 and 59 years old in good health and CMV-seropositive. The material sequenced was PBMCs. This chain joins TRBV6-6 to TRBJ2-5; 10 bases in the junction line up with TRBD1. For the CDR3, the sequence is CASRRDRGWQETQYF. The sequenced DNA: TGTGCCAGCAGGCGGGACAGGGGATGGCAAGAGACCCAGTACTTC.